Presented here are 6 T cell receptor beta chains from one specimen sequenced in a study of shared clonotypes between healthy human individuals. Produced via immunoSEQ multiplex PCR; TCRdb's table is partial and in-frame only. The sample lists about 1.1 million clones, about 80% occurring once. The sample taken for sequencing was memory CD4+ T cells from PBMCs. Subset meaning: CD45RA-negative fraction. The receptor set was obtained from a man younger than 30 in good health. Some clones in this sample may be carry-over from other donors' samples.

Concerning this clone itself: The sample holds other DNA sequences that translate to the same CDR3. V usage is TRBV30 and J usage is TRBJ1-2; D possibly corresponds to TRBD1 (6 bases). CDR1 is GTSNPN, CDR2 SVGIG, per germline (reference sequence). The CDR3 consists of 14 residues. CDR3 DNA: TGTGCGTGGGGCCTGGGGGCCAAAAGGGAAGGCTACACCTTC. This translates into CAWGLGAKREGYTF.

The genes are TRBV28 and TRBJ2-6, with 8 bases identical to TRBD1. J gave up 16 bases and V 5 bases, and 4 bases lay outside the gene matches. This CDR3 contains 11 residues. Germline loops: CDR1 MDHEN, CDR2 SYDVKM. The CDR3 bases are TGTGCCAGCAGTCAGGACAGGGATCTGACTTTC. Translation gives CASSQDRDLTF.

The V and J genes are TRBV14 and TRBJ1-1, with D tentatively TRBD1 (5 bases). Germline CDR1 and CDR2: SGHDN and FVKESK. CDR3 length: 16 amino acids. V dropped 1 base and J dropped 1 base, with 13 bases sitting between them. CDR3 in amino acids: CASSQGAGRTNTEAFF. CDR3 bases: TGTGCCAGCAGCCAAGGGGCGGGACGGACGAACACTGAAGCTTTCTTT.

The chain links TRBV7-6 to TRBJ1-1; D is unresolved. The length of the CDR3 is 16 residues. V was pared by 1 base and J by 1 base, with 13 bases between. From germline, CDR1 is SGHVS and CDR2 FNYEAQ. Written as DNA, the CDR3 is TGTGCCAGCAGCTTAGAGGGAACACTAAGGAACACTGAAGCTTTCTTT. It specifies CASSLEGTLRNTEAFF. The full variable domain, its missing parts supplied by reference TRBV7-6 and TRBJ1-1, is GAGVSQSPRYKVTKRGQDVALRCDPISGHVSLYWYRQALGQGPEFLTYFNYEAQQDKSGLPNDRFSAERPEGSISTLTIQRTEQRDSAMYRCASSLEGTLRNTEAFFGQGTRLTVV.

This CDR3 reads CASSYEGKQTFF. The CDR3 region has the DNA TGTGCCAGCAGTTACGAGGGGAAACAGACCTTCTTC. The chain combines TRBV6-6 with TRBJ2-1; D possibly uses TRBD1 or TRBD2 (5 bases each). The CDR3 contains 12 residues. The V gene lost 2 bases and the J gene lost 16 bases, with 15 bases spanning the gap. Germline-derived CDR1 and CDR2 are MNHNY and SVGAGI (reference sequence).

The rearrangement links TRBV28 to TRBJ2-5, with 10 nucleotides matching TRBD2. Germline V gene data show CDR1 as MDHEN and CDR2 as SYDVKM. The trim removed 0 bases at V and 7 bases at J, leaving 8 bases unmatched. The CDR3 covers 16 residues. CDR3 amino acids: CASSLWGVAGGGTQYF. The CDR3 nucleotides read TGTGCCAGCAGTTTATGGGGGGTAGCGGGAGGAGGGACCCAGTACTTC.